This T cell receptor beta chain emerged from a study of vaccination and CD4 T cells after COVID-19. Study information: Everyone enrolled got two doses of BNT162b2 or mRNA-1273 vaccine.

A note on this clonotype: The antigen remains undetermined.

Findings of the study overall: Convalescent patients had a median roughly 84% of post-vaccine SARS-CoV-2-reactive clones that were detected only after vaccination, not before it.

The Oncomine TCR Beta short-read assay was applied to DNA of cultured CD4+ T cells. Each CDR3 protein is one row after TCRdb ran MiXCR on the PCR reads. Altogether under 15,000 distinct CDR3 sequences are present, approximately 50% being singletons, with the ten largest covering 17%. The treatment was: approximately 9-day PBMC culture with coronavirus spike peptide pools or control peptides (ViraFEST assay). This sample comprised cultured CD4+ T cells from blood, obtained after SARS-CoV-2 vaccination. The sequence was obtained from a human donor with COVID-19.

This chain's CDR3 is CSASGRGGEQFF. In nucleotides, the CDR3 is TGCAGTGCTAGTGGCAGGGGTGGTGAGCAGTTCTTC. The V call is TRBV20-1, the J call TRBJ2-1, with D perhaps TRBD1 (6 bases). Germline lookup yields CDR1 DFQATT and CDR2 SNEGSKA (reference sequence). V lost 3 bases and J 9 bases, leaving 12 bases between the germline ends. This CDR3 has 12 residues.